These 25 T cell receptor beta chains came from one sample sequenced in a study of control samples from healthy donors and cancer patients. TCRdb's copy holds only in-frame clones and misses some; the assay was immunoSEQ multiplex PCR. The sample lists 110,000 to 150,000 clones; roughly 89% were seen once. The specimen was blood. The receptors stem from a man aged 30 to 39 in good health.

The chain is built from TRBV5-1 and TRBJ2-7; no clear D. Between the trimmed V and J ends, which lost 3 bases and 6 bases, there was a span of 10 bases. Germline V gives CDR1 SGHRS, CDR2 YFSETQ. CDR3 size: 12 residues. CDR3 DNA: TGCGCCAGCAGCTCCCGAACTACCGAGCAGTACTTC. This translates into CASSSRTTEQYF.

This clone appeared a single time. The rearrangement uses TRBV2 and TRBJ1-2; D is unclear. Looked up from germline, CDR1 is SNHLY and CDR2 is FYNNEI. The CDR3 runs to 15 residues. Trimming took 5 bases from V and 6 from J, leaving 19 bases between them. The CDR3 DNA sequence: TGTGCCAGCAGTCCGGAATGGGTGGGCGTAGATGGCTACACCTTC. This encodes CASSPEWVGVDGYTF.

The V and J genes are TRBV3-1 (or the pseudogene TRBV3-2) and TRBJ2-1; 11 bases agree with TRBD2. The V segment lost 0 bases and the J segment 16 bases; nucleotides outside the gene matches: 5. This CDR3 is 13 amino acids long. The V gene's germline CDR1 is LGHDT and CDR2 YNNKEL (reference sequence). CDR3 bases: TGTGCCAGCAGCCAAGACGTTAGCGGGAGGGCCTTCTTC. It yields the protein CASSQDVSGRAFF.

The chain combines TRBV11-2 with TRBJ1-4; D remains unclear. Germline CDR1 is SGHAT and CDR2 is FQNNGV. The germline V and J ends were trimmed by 5 bases and 5 bases, with 12 bases remaining between them. The length of the CDR3 is 14 residues. The CDR3 region is CASSRGGSNEKLFF. CDR3 sequence (DNA): TGTGCCAGCAGCCGAGGAGGTTCCAATGAAAAACTGTTTTTT.

The V call is TRBV28, the J call TRBJ2-7, with 7 bases fitting TRBD2. CDR1 and CDR2 (germline): MDHEN, SYDVKM. The CDR3 extends over 17 amino acids. Unmatched junction bases numbered 13, after V lost 5 bases and J lost 0 bases. The CDR3 bases are TGTGCCAGCAGTATGCTTGTAGTCGGGAGGAGCTCCTACGAGCAGTACTTC. Protein: CASSMLVVGRSSYEQYF.

The V call is TRBV29-1, the J call TRBJ1-2; 8 nucleotides match TRBD1. CDR1 is SQVTM, CDR2 ANQGSEA, per germline. The V segment lost 5 bases and the J segment 3 bases; nucleotides outside the gene matches: 8. CDR3 length: 14 amino acids. The CDR3 reads CSVLRQGYDYGYTF. CDR3 DNA sequence: TGCAGCGTTTTACGACAGGGGTACGACTATGGCTACACCTTC.

This sequence joins TRBV30 and TRBJ2-2, with 8 bases lining up with TRBD2. The V gene's germline CDR1 is GTSNPN and CDR2 SVGIG (reference sequence). V lost 0 bases to trimming and J lost 3 bases; unmatched junction nucleotides: 15. This CDR3 has 19 amino acids. CDR3 coding DNA: TGTGCCTGGAGTGTACCTATGGAGGAGTCTAGCGGGTACACCGGGGAGCTGTTTTTT. Translating it yields CAWSVPMEESSGYTGELFF.

The J gene is TRBJ1-2, the V gene TRBV19, with D possibly TRBD1 on 5 matching bases. Trimming took off 5 bases at V and 4 bases at J, with 14 bases between the two ends. The CDR3 length is 14 residues. CDR1 LNHDA and CDR2 SQIVND come from the germline V gene (reference sequence). CDR3 DNA sequence: TGTGCCAGTAGTTGGCAGGGAGCCATCTATGGCTACACCTTC. Translated, it gives CASSWQGAIYGYTF.

This clone was detected once. The chain links TRBV28 to TRBJ1-3; 11 nucleotides line up with TRBD1. Germline trimming cut 3 bases from V and 0 bases from J; bases unmatched to any gene: 4. The CDR3 consists of 17 residues. CDR1 is MDHEN and CDR2 is SYDVKM in the germline V gene. The CDR3 loop reads CASSLGTGGFSGNTIYF. The CDR3, as DNA: TGTGCCAGCAGTTTGGGGACAGGGGGGTTCTCTGGAAACACCATATATTTT.

The chain links TRBV14 to TRBJ2-6, with no clear D. This CDR3 has 16 residues. Germline V gives CDR1 SGHDN, CDR2 FVKESK. The germline V and J ends were trimmed by 4 bases and 0 bases, with 10 bases remaining between them. The CDR3 DNA reads TGTGCCAGCAGCCTTCTTCTACCCTCTGGGGCCAACGTCCTGACTTTC. This translates into CASSLLLPSGANVLTF.

In the case of this clone: The junction departs from the called germline gene at one end, perhaps through a read error. J is TRBJ1-2 and V is TRBV11-3; D is possibly TRBD1 (6 bases). This CDR3 region has 12 residues. Germline CDR1 SGHNT, CDR2 YENEEA. As DNA, the CDR3 is TGTGCCAGCAGCTTCCCACAGGACAGACAAGACTTC. Its translation: CASSFPQDRQDF.

The gene calls are TRBV11-2 and TRBJ2-1; 13 bases line up with TRBD2. Germline assignment: CDR1 SGHAT and CDR2 FQNNGV. This CDR3 region has 16 residues. Germline trimming cut 0 bases from V and 10 bases from J; bases unmatched to any gene: 6. The DNA for the CDR3 is TGTGCCAGCAGCTTAGATACTAGCGGGAGGGCCGTCGAGCAGTTCTTC. It translates to CASSLDTSGRAVEQFF.

Written as DNA, the CDR3 is TGTGCCAGCAGCTCTGACCGCGACAGGGGGCGCCTCGATGGCTACACCTTC. It translates to CASSSDRDRGRLDGYTF. The rearrangement joins TRBV5-4 to TRBJ1-2, with 10 bases fitting TRBD1. V dropped 3 bases and J dropped 6; count of bases not matched to a gene: 14. The CDR3 is made up of 17 amino acids. The germline CDR1 and CDR2 sequences are SGHNT and YYREEE (reference sequence). The entire variable domain, with the rest obtained from reference TRBV5-4 and TRBJ1-2, is as follows: ETGVTQSPTHLIKTRGQQVTLRCSSQSGHNTVSWYQQALGQGPQFIFQYYREEENGRGNFPPRFSGLQFPNYSSELNVNALELDDSALYLCASSSDRDRGRLDGYTFGSGTRLTVV.

CDR3 DNA sequence: TGCGCCAGCAGCCTCGGATTTACAACTAATGAAAAACTGTTTTTT. Encoded protein: CASSLGFTTNEKLFF. The chain joins TRBV4-3 to TRBJ1-4; D unresolved. V dropped 4 bases and J dropped 0 bases, with 9 bases sitting between them. The CDR3 is made up of 15 amino acids. Germline V gene lookup returns CDR1 LGHNA and CDR2 YSLEER.

The rearrangement links TRBV28 to TRBJ1-4; no clear D gene. The V gene lost 5 bases and the J gene lost 4 bases, with 8 bases spanning the gap. Germline CDR1 MDHEN, CDR2 SYDVKM. The length of the CDR3 is 13 residues. CDR3 nucleotide sequence: TGTGCCAGCAGTCTTGCGCGTAATGAAAAACTGTTTTTT. Translating it yields CASSLARNEKLFF.

J is TRBJ2-1 and V is TRBV4-1; D remains ambiguous. Per germline, CDR1 MGHRA and CDR2 YSYEKL. Trimming pared 4 bases from V and 8 bases from J, leaving 15 bases between. The CDR3 runs to 14 residues. The CDR3 here is CASSRRLGMDEQFF. The CDR3 region has the DNA TGCGCCAGCAGCCGCAGGCTAGGGATGGATGAGCAGTTCTTC.

The CDR3 DNA reads TGTGCCACCAGCAGAGTGTCTCTTTTGCAGGGACAGGGGAATTCTGGAAACACCATATATTTT. Its translation: CATSRVSLLQGQGNSGNTIYF. This sequence joins TRBV15 and TRBJ1-3; 10 bases fit TRBD1. Germline loops: CDR1 LNHNV, CDR2 YYDKDF (reference sequence). Trimming at V came to 1 base and at J to 1 base, leaving 16 bases not matched to a gene. CDR3 length: 21 amino acids.

This rearrangement joins TRBV14 to TRBJ2-5; D might be TRBD2 (5 bases). Trimming took 0 bases from V and 7 from J, leaving 18 bases between them. The germline V gene encodes CDR1 SGHDN and CDR2 FVKESK. The CDR3 spans 16 residues. This CDR3 is CASSQDIPGLGGTQYF. The CDR3, as DNA: TGTGCCAGCAGCCAAGATATACCGGGATTGGGTGGGACCCAGTACTTC.

The chain combines TRBV12-5 with TRBJ1-2; TRBD1 matches 7 bases. Unmatched junction bases numbered 5, after V lost 6 bases and J lost 7 bases. Germline V gene lookup returns CDR1 LGHNT and CDR2 FRNRAP. CDR3 size: 12 residues. In nucleotides, the CDR3 is TGTGCTAGTGGATACAGGGGCGGTGGCTACACCTTC. Its translation is CASGYRGGGYTF.

This chain links TRBV28 with TRBJ1-1, with a weak D call TRBD1 (5 bases). Looked up from germline, CDR1 is MDHEN and CDR2 is SYDVKM. The germline V and J ends were trimmed by 3 bases and 1 base, with 12 bases remaining between them. CDR3 length: 15 residues. CDR3 protein: CASSFAGIRNTEAFF. The CDR3 nucleotides are TGTGCCAGCAGTTTTGCAGGGATACGGAACACTGAAGCTTTCTTT.

This clone has only a few counts. V and J are TRBV4-2 and TRBJ2-7, with TRBD2 matching 7 bases. The ends lost 0 bases at V and 0 bases at J; junction bases unmatched: 8. Germline V gene data show CDR1 as LGHNA and CDR2 as YNFKEQ. The CDR3 covers 17 residues. CDR3 sequence reads: CASSQDAPGGPSYEQYF. The CDR3 DNA reads as TGTGCCAGCAGCCAAGACGCTCCGGGAGGACCCTCCTACGAGCAGTACTTC.

This clone was detected only once. V gene TRBV6-1 combines with J gene TRBJ1-1; the D is unclear. V shed 2 bases and J shed 0 bases, with 16 bases lying between them. The germline V gene has CDR1 MNHNS and CDR2 SASEGT. This CDR3 comprises 17 residues. The CDR3 here is CASSELVGRKMNTEAFF. In DNA, the CDR3 is TGTGCCAGCAGTGAATTAGTAGGCAGGAAGATGAACACTGAAGCTTTCTTT.

This clone was detected once. The chain joins TRBV19 to TRBJ2-5; a possible D gene is TRBD1 (7 bases). Deletions cut 6 bases from V and 7 bases from J, with 18 bases between. CDR3 size: 14 residues. Germline CDR1 LNHDA, CDR2 SQIVND (reference sequence). Here the CDR3 DNA reads TGTGCCAGTAGGGGGGGACAGCCCCCTGGGACCCAGTACTTC. It codes for CASRGGQPPGTQYF. The full variable domain, with the rest looked up from reference TRBV19 and TRBJ2-5, is DGGITQSPKYLFRKEGQNVTLSCEQNLNHDAMYWYRQDPGQGLRLIYYSQIVNDFQKGDIAEGYSVSREKKESFPLTVTSAQKNPTAFYLCASRGGQPPGTQYFGPGTRLLVL.

V gene TRBV18 combines with J gene TRBJ2-5; D not resolved. V was trimmed by 2 bases and J by 3 bases, leaving 7 bases between them. Germline CDR1 KGHSH, CDR2 LQKENI. The CDR3 contains 13 residues. CDR3 nucleotides: TGTGCCAGCTCACCATCCGGAGAAGAGACCCAGTACTTC. Protein: CASSPSGEETQYF.

The chain carries TRBV15 and TRBJ1-2; possible D gene TRBD1, 5 bases. This CDR3 has 16 amino acids. V dropped 1 base and J dropped 3 bases, with 15 bases sitting between them. Looked up from germline, CDR1 is LNHNV and CDR2 is YYDKDF (reference sequence). As DNA, the CDR3 is TGTGCCACCAGCAGAGTCGAAGTGGGGGAGGACTATGGCTACACCTTC. Residues: CATSRVEVGEDYGYTF.